One T cell receptor (beta chain) is described in this entry. Its antigen is unknown. The sample belongs to a study of STAT5B mutations in CD4+ large granular lymphocyte leukemia. Profiling relied on immunoSEQ multiplex PCR, and the TCRdb table lists in-frame clones only, not all of them. Of some 21,000 clones in the sample, roughly three quarters were seen once. The CDR3 has 19 residues. Germline V CDR1 and CDR2: SGDLS, YYNGEE. Between the trimmed V and J ends, which lost 3 bases and 4 bases, there was a span of 28 bases. Control samples were healthy donors' buffy coats. Study findings and constraints: No patients shared main leukemic clonotypes, though about 24% appeared at low frequency elsewhere. TRBV06-family usage was enriched in top patient clones (8/27) versus controls (2/35).

The sequence came from a human donor in good health. Sequencing was performed on CD4+ T cells from blood buffy coats. The rearrangement uses TRBV9 and TRBJ1-2; a possible D gene is TRBD1 (5 bases). In nucleotides, the CDR3 is TGTGCCAGCAGCGCACGTGGGTTCGGGACCTCAGTTCCCGGCTATGGCTACACCTTC. Translating gives CASSARGFGTSVPGYGYTF.